These T cell receptor beta chains were read from a single sample in a study of blood T cell repertoires in COVID-19. Libraries were prepared by immunoSEQ multiplex PCR; TCRdb keeps only in-frame clonotypes and omits some of them. This sample has a few hundred thousand clones, with about 89% found just once. Sequencing was performed on peripheral blood. Receptors were obtained from a woman in her 30s with COVID-19, enrolled during active disease. CDR3s include the opening cysteine and the closing phenylalanine or tryptophan. Fields, in order: J gene, clone size, V gene, D gene, CDR3 length, CDR3 DNA, CDR3 protein. The D gene is left open where the match is weak. Clone size is stated in some rows and not others, as once, few, many or a class when expanded.

TRBJ2-1 | - | TRBV6-6 | TRBD2 | 14 | TGTGCCAGCACCGCTAGCGGGAGGGCAAGTGAGCAGTTCTTC | CASTASGRASEQFF
TRBJ2-1 | - | TRBV25-1 | TRBD1 | 17 | TGTGCCAGCAGGGGGAAAACGACAGGGGGGAGCTACAATGAGCAGTTCTTC | CASRGKTTGGSYNEQFF
TRBJ1-2 | - | TRBV6-5 | - | 15 | TGTGCCAGCAGTTCGCCGGGAGTGGGGAACTATGGCTACACCTTC | CASSSPGVGNYGYTF
TRBJ2-3 | - | TRBV12-2 | - | 16 | TGTGCAAGTCGCCCCCGTGAAGCGGGCAGCACAGATACGCAGTATTTT | CASRPREAGSTDTQYF
TRBJ2-2 | - | TRBV19 | - | 11 | TGTGCCAGTAGCCCAGGCGGGGAGCTGTTTTTT | CASSPGGELFF
TRBJ1-3 | medium-sized | TRBV5-6 | - | 16 | TGTGCCAGCAGCTCGTCGACAGGAAGCTCTGGAAACACCATATATTTT | CASSSSTGSSGNTIYF
TRBJ2-4 | once | TRBV19 | TRBD1 | 19 | TGTGCCAGTAGTATAGGAGGGGGACAGGGGGCCCTAACCAAAAACATTCAGTACTTC | CASSIGGGQGALTKNIQYF
TRBJ2-6 | - | TRBV5-1 | TRBD2 | 17 | TGCGCCAGCATGGCTAGCGGGAGGGAAGGTGGGGCCAACGTCCTGACTTTC | CASMASGREGGANVLTF
TRBJ1-6 | - | TRBV6-2/TRBV6-3 | - | 15 | TGTGCCAGCAGTTACACGAGCGGGGGTAATTCACCCCTCCACTTT | CASSYTSGGNSPLHF
TRBJ2-1 | once | TRBV9 | TRBD2 | 15 | TGTGCCAGCAGCGTAGGCAGTAGCGGGAGCTTTGAGCAGTTCTTC | CASSVGSSGSFEQFF
TRBJ2-3 | - | TRBV28 | - | 14 | TGTGCCAGCTGCCTAGGGAGGCGGGCAGATACGCAGTATTTT | CASCLGRRADTQYF
TRBJ1-5 | - | TRBV27 | TRBD1 | 17 | TGTGCCAGCAGTTTATCGGGGGACAGGGTGGGGAATCAGCCCCAGCATTTT | CASSLSGDRVGNQPQHF
TRBJ2-5 | - | TRBV7-7 | TRBD1 | 17 | TGTGCTAGCAGCTTAAGCATCCCCGGGACAGGGCAAGAGACCCAGTACTTC | CASSLSIPGTGQETQYF